This T cell receptor beta chain was recorded in a study of vaccination and CD4 T cells after COVID-19. Treatment given: approximately nine-day PBMC culture with coronavirus spike peptide pools or control peptides (ViraFEST assay). Sequencing of cultured CD4+ T cell DNA used the Oncomine TCR Beta short-read assay. TCRdb used MiXCR to reprocess the PCR reads, holding one entry per CDR3 protein. The sample yields around 10,000 distinct CDR3 sequences, less than 35% seen once. The CDR3 has 14 residues. Germline CDR1 DFQATT, CDR2 SNEGSKA (reference sequence). Trimming cost V 3 bases and J 0 bases, with 12 bases left between them. Comment on this clonotype: Its antigen remains unknown.

Sample: CD4+ T cells from blood, cultured in vitro, taken after SARS-CoV-2 vaccination. The sequence was collected from a human donor who had recovered from COVID-19. This chain joins TRBV20-1 and TRBJ2-7; TRBD1 or TRBD2 may be the D gene (5 bases each). CDR3 region: CSASGTENSYEQYF. CDR3 nucleotides: TGCAGTGCTAGCGGGACCGAGAACTCCTACGAGCAGTACTTC.